Listed here are 29 T cell receptor beta chains from one sample, sequenced in a study of PD-L1 blockade in urothelial cancer. The method was immunoSEQ multiplex PCR; TCRdb's version includes in-frame clones alone and lacks a portion of them. In the table there are 68,000 or so clones, 81% of which are singletons. The time point here: pretreatment peripheral blood. Sequences were derived from PBMCs, sampled around atezolizumab (anti-PD-L1) treatment. The source of these receptors is a man aged 65 to 79 with urothelial cancer.

The chain uses TRBV5-4 and TRBJ2-1; weak D call: TRBD1 (6 bases). This CDR3 has 16 residues. Trimming removed 4 bases at V and 0 bases at J, with 14 bases between. Germline V gives CDR1 SGHNT, CDR2 YYREEE (reference sequence). The CDR3 DNA follows: TGTGCCAGCAGCCGGGACACCTCGAGCTCCTACAATGAGCAGTTCTTC. Residues: CASSRDTSSSYNEQFF.

CDR3 protein: CASWTGVTEAFF. The CDR3 DNA is TGTGCCTCTTGGACAGGGGTCACTGAAGCTTTCTTT. This rearrangement joins TRBV10-3 to TRBJ1-1; 9 positions agree with TRBD1. CDR3 size: 12 residues. Germline V gives CDR1 ENHRY, CDR2 SYGVKD. The J segment lost 4 bases and the V segment lost 11 bases, leaving 5 bases of the junction unmatched.

The chain has TRBV27 and TRBJ2-1, with 7 bases fitting TRBD2. The germline CDR1 and CDR2 sequences are MNHEY and SMNVEV (reference sequence). CDR3 length: 17 residues. Trimming cost V 5 bases and J 5 bases; bases outside gene matches: 15. CDR3 amino acids: CASSPLGWEGLDNEQFF. In nucleotides, the CDR3 is TGTGCCAGCAGTCCCCTGGGGTGGGAGGGCCTCGACAATGAGCAGTTCTTC.

The chain uses TRBV5-1 and TRBJ2-7; D is perhaps TRBD2 (6 bases). Trimming left V 0 bases short and J 0 bases short, with 13 bases between. Germline V CDR1 and CDR2: SGHRS, YFSETQ. The CDR3 contains 16 residues. CDR3 DNA: TGCGCCAGCAGCTTGGCTCCGGGGGAGAACTCCTACGAGCAGTACTTC. Its protein product is CASSLAPGENSYEQYF.

The chain combines TRBV5-6 with TRBJ2-5, with D unclear. The germline gives CDR1 SGHDT, CDR2 YYEEEE. CDR3 length: 13 residues. V was clipped by 0 bases and J by 2 bases, with 5 bases between them. The CDR3 bases are TGTGCCAGCAGCTTGGACTTACAAGAGACCCAGTACTTC. Protein sequence: CASSLDLQETQYF.

The chain recombines TRBV30 with TRBJ2-5; D is possibly TRBD2 (6 bases). V was trimmed by 1 base and J by 4 bases, leaving 10 bases between them. Germline lookup yields CDR1 GTSNPN and CDR2 SVGIG (reference sequence). The CDR3 length is 13 residues. CDR3 in DNA: TGTGCCTGGAGTGGTGGAGGGCCAGAGACCCAGTACTTC. Amino acids: CAWSGGGPETQYF.

V usage is TRBV11-2 and J usage is TRBJ2-3; the D is unclear. The V end lost 4 bases, the J end lost 11 bases, and 7 bases lay between the germline ends. Germline assignment: CDR1 SGHAT and CDR2 FQNNGV. The CDR3 has 10 amino acids. The CDR3 DNA reads as TGTGCCAGCAGCTCGCGTGAGCAGTATTTT. Protein: CASSSREQYF.

This clone turned up a few times. The chain combines TRBV5-6 with TRBJ2-7; the match to TRBD2 covers 8 bases. This CDR3 comprises 14 residues. The germline V gene has CDR1 SGHDT and CDR2 YYEEEE. The junction had 4 bases not matched to a gene; V was cut back by 0 bases and J by 5 bases. In DNA form, the CDR3 reads TGTGCCAGCAGCTTGGGGACTAGCCTCCACGAGCAGTACTTC. It specifies CASSLGTSLHEQYF.

The J gene is TRBJ1-3, the V gene TRBV27; 9 positions match TRBD1. CDR3 length equals 17 residues. The junction had 3 bases not matched to a gene; V was cut back by 0 bases and J by 0 bases. Germline V gene lookup returns CDR1 MNHEY and CDR2 SMNVEV (reference sequence). The CDR3 DNA sequence: TGTGCCAGCAGTTTATCGGGGACAGGGTTCTCTGGAAACACCATATATTTT. Amino acid sequence: CASSLSGTGFSGNTIYF.

The chain is built from TRBV7-9 and TRBJ2-7; 7 bases are a match to TRBD2. Germline V CDR1 and CDR2: SEHNR, FQNEAQ (reference sequence). CDR3 length equals 15 residues. J lost 3 bases, V lost 4 bases, and 9 bases had no gene match. The CDR3 here is CASSSTSDSYYEQYF. CDR3 coding DNA: TGTGCCAGCAGCTCAACTAGCGACTCGTACTACGAGCAGTACTTC. Drawing the rest from reference TRBV7-9 and TRBJ2-7, the complete variable domain is DTGVSQNPRHKITKRGQNVTFRCDPISEHNRLYWYRQTLGQGPEFLTYFQNEAQLEKSRLLSDRFSAERPKGSFSTLEIQRTEQGDSAMYLCASSSTSDSYYEQYFGPGTRLTVT.

This rearrangement joins TRBV7-2 to TRBJ2-5, with D unclear. This CDR3 spans 13 amino acids. V was cut by 5 bases and J by 4 bases, with 11 bases left in between. CDR1 SGHTA and CDR2 FQGNSA come from the germline V gene. The CDR3 DNA sequence: TGTGCCAGCAGCCCTAGATATGGAGAGACCCAGTACTTC. Translating it yields CASSPRYGETQYF.

The chain joins TRBV5-1 to TRBJ2-5, with 8 nucleotides matching TRBD2. This CDR3 has 16 residues. Germline values: CDR1 SGHRS, CDR2 YFSETQ. V shed 2 bases, J shed 5 bases, and the junction held 11 bases outside the gene matches. CDR3 protein: CASSLSFSGKGETQYF. As DNA, the CDR3 is TGCGCCAGCAGCTTATCATTTAGCGGGAAGGGTGAGACCCAGTACTTC.

The genes are TRBV19 and TRBJ1-5, with a weak D call TRBD1 (6 bases). This CDR3 is built from 17 residues. Trimming pared 0 bases from V and 3 bases from J, leaving 15 bases between. Germline V gene sequence: CDR1 LNHDA, CDR2 SQIVND (reference sequence). The CDR3 coding sequence is TGTGCCAGTAGTATAGATCTGGGACAAAATTACAATCAGCCCCAGCATTTT. Encoded protein: CASSIDLGQNYNQPQHF. The full variable domain, its missing parts supplied by reference TRBV19 and TRBJ1-5, is DGGITQSPKYLFRKEGQNVTLSCEQNLNHDAMYWYRQDPGQGLRLIYYSQIVNDFQKGDIAEGYSVSREKKESFPLTVTSAQKNPTAFYLCASSIDLGQNYNQPQHFGDGTRLSIL.

The CDR3 nucleotides are TGTGCCAGCAGCGTAGGTCCCCCTGGGAGCGGGAAGGAGACCCAGTACTTC. The encoded protein is CASSVGPPGSGKETQYF. The chain recombines TRBV9 with TRBJ2-5, with TRBD2 identical over 7 bases. The ends lost 0 bases at V and 5 bases at J; junction bases unmatched: 13. CDR1 SGDLS and CDR2 YYNGEE come from the germline V gene. This CDR3 has 17 amino acids.

The chain combines TRBV5-1 with TRBJ1-2, with D perhaps matching TRBD1 (5 bases). CDR1 is SGHRS and CDR2 is YFSETQ in the germline V gene. The germline V and J ends were trimmed by 0 bases and 8 bases, with 11 bases remaining between them. This CDR3 contains 13 residues. Here the CDR3 reads CASSLDGAQGYTF. The CDR3, as DNA: TGCGCCAGCAGCTTGGATGGGGCTCAGGGCTACACCTTC.

The chain has TRBV30 and TRBJ1-1; TRBD1 is a possible D gene (5 bases). V gave up 0 bases and J gave up 5 bases, with 13 bases separating them. The CDR3 length is 14 residues. The germline V gene has CDR1 GTSNPN and CDR2 SVGIG (reference sequence). For the CDR3, the DNA is TGTGCCTGGAGTGTATATGAGGCAGGGACTGAAGCTTTCTTT. Translated: CAWSVYEAGTEAFF.

Within the sample, this clone is medium-sized (0.01 to 0.1%). V and J are TRBV4-1 and TRBJ2-2, with TRBD2 identical over 7 bases. V dropped 2 bases and J dropped 5; count of bases not matched to a gene: 5. The germline CDR1 and CDR2 sequences are MGHRA and YSYEKL. This CDR3 has 15 residues. The CDR3 coding sequence is TGCGCCAGCAGCCAATCCGGGAGGTTTACCGGGGAGCTGTTTTTT. Protein product: CASSQSGRFTGELFF.

The chain combines TRBV10-2 with TRBJ2-5; D might be TRBD2 (7 bases). The CDR3 runs 14 residues. Trimming removed 4 bases at V and 5 bases at J, with 14 bases between. The V gene's germline CDR1 is WSHSY and CDR2 SAAADI. CDR3 sequence: CASSAGGGLETQYF. CDR3 DNA sequence: TGCGCCAGCAGTGCTGGGGGGGGCCTTGAGACCCAGTACTTC.

The chain uses TRBV5-1 and TRBJ1-2; D gene unclear. The CDR3 consists of 14 residues. Trimming took off 4 bases at V and 3 bases at J, with 13 bases between the two ends. Germline assignment: CDR1 SGHRS and CDR2 YFSETQ. In DNA, the CDR3 is TGCGCCAGCAGCCGGCGGGGTAAGGACTATGGCTACACCTTC. Protein sequence: CASSRRGKDYGYTF.

V gene TRBV28 combines with J gene TRBJ1-4; the D gene is possibly TRBD1 (6 bases). Per the germline V gene, CDR1 is MDHEN and CDR2 is SYDVKM. V gave up 7 bases and J gave up 2 bases, with 8 bases separating them. This CDR3 is 13 amino acids long. The CDR3 nucleotides read TGTGCCAGCAATGGACAGACTAATGAAAAACTGTTTTTT. Protein sequence: CASNGQTNEKLFF. The full variable domain, with the rest looked up from reference TRBV28 and TRBJ1-4, is DVKVTQSSRYLVKRTGEKVFLECVQDMDHENMFWYRQDPGLGLRLIYFSYDVKMKEKGDIPEGYSVSREKKERFSLILESASTNQTSMYLCASNGQTNEKLFFGSGTQLSVL.

The chain recombines TRBV4-2 with TRBJ2-6; D gene ambiguous. The CDR3 is 16 residues long. The V gene's germline CDR1 is LGHNA and CDR2 YNFKEQ. Trimming shortened V by 0 bases and J by 0 bases, and 6 bases separated the two germline ends. This chain's CDR3 is CASSQEAISGANVLTF. CDR3 nucleotides: TGTGCCAGCAGCCAAGAAGCCATCTCTGGGGCCAACGTCCTGACTTTC.

This chain's CDR3 is CASSSGTGDSPLHF. The CDR3 region has the DNA TGTGCCAGCTCGTCCGGGACAGGGGATTCACCCCTCCACTTT. V usage is TRBV18 and J usage is TRBJ1-6, with TRBD1 matching 10 bases. The CDR3 is made up of 14 amino acids. Losses at the gene ends were 6 bases for V and 8 bases for J; bases not matched to a gene: 4. Germline lookup yields CDR1 KGHSH and CDR2 LQKENI.

In its sample, this clone was seen a few times. V is TRBV2 and J is TRBJ1-1, with 9 bases aligning to TRBD1. In germline, CDR1 is SNHLY, CDR2 FYNNEI. Unmatched junction bases numbered 6, after V lost 6 bases and J lost 4 bases. The CDR3 sequence is 14 residues long. The CDR3 nucleotides are TGTGCCAGCAGCCTCGACAGGGGGAGCACTGAAGCTTTCTTT. It encodes CASSLDRGSTEAFF.

The genes are TRBV4-2 and TRBJ1-2; the match to TRBD1 covers 7 bases. Trimming removed 4 bases from V and 4 bases from J; junction bases left unmatched: 9. This CDR3 spans 15 amino acids. Germline V gene data show CDR1 as LGHNA and CDR2 as YNFKEQ. The CDR3 region has the DNA TGTGCCAGCAGCCTACAGACAGGGCCCCGCTATGGCTACACCTTC. This encodes CASSLQTGPRYGYTF.

With regard to this clone: The same CDR3 also results from other DNA sequences found in this sample. The gene calls are TRBV27 and TRBJ1-5; D ambiguous. The CDR3 is made up of 12 amino acids. V was pared by 8 bases and J by 3 bases, with 8 bases between. CDR1 MNHEY and CDR2 SMNVEV come from the germline V gene (reference sequence). The CDR3 region is CASGTANQPQHF. The CDR3 DNA reads as TGTGCCAGCGGTACAGCCAATCAGCCCCAGCATTTT.

This chain joins TRBV7-2 and TRBJ1-1, with 9 positions matching TRBD1. The V gene's germline CDR1 is SGHTA and CDR2 FQGNSA. The CDR3 runs 15 residues. V lost 3 bases, J lost 3 bases, and 5 bases stayed unmatched. The CDR3, as DNA: TGTGCCAGCAGCTTCCGACAGGGGGGTGACACTGAAGCTTTCTTT. The encoded protein is CASSFRQGGDTEAFF.

The chain joins TRBV27 to TRBJ1-1; a weak D match, TRBD1 (5 bases). Germline CDR1 is MNHEY and CDR2 is SMNVEV (reference sequence). There are 15 residues in the CDR3. V lost 5 bases and J 4 bases, leaving 17 bases between the germline ends. CDR3 DNA: TGTGCCAGCAGTCGGTCTTTGACAGTTTTCACTGAAGCTTTCTTT. Encoded protein: CASSRSLTVFTEAFF.

For this clone: Other nucleotide sequences in the sample specify the same CDR3. The chain is built from TRBV5-1 and TRBJ1-1, with 10 bases lining up with TRBD1. J was trimmed by 7 bases and V by 0 bases; bases with no gene match: 3. The CDR3 spans 14 residues. Germline V CDR1 and CDR2: SGHRS, YFSETQ. CDR3 region: CASSLGQGASEAFF. DNA of the CDR3: TGCGCCAGCAGCTTGGGACAGGGGGCGAGTGAAGCTTTCTTT.

The chain has TRBV5-4 and TRBJ2-7, with 7 bases matching TRBD2. V lost 0 bases and J lost 5; bases outside the gene matches: 5. The CDR3 has 14 residues. The germline gives CDR1 SGHNT, CDR2 YYREEE (reference sequence). For the CDR3, the DNA is TGTGCCAGCAGCTTGGCCGGGAGGAGGAACGAGCAGTACTTC. Residues: CASSLAGRRNEQYF.